Listed below are T cell receptor beta chains from one sample, sequenced in a study of cytomegalovirus exposure and HLA in healthy donors. TCRdb's copy holds only in-frame clones and misses some; the assay was immunoSEQ multiplex PCR. Of some 130,000 clones in the sample, roughly 78% were seen once. The specimen sequenced was PBMCs. The receptor source for this set is a man in his thirties or forties in good health. Both conserved end residues are part of each CDR3. D genes are given only for firm matches. Expanded clones are given a class, and other clones once, few, many or no size at all.

abundance,v_gene,d_gene,j_gene,CDR3nt,CDR3aa
NA,TRBV18,NA,TRBJ1-5,TGTGCCAGCTCAACTCAGACTGGCGGTGGCAATCAGCCCCAGCATTTT,CASSTQTGGGNQPQHF
NA,TRBV6-6,NA,TRBJ2-5,TGTGCCAGCAGTCTCTGGGGGGGGCGGGAACAAGAGACCCAGTACTTC,CASSLWGGREQETQYF
NA,TRBV18,NA,TRBJ1-1,TGTGCCAGCTCACCACCGTCGAGCCGCATGAACACTGAAGCTTTCTTT,CASSPPSSRMNTEAFF
NA,TRBV4-1,NA,TRBJ2-7,TGCGCCAGCAGCCCCTCCGACACCTACTACGAGCAGTACTTC,CASSPSDTYYEQYF
NA,TRBV7-9,TRBD1,TRBJ1-1,TGTTCCAGCAGCTTAAGGACAGGGGGGGTCACTGAAGCTTTCTTT,CSSSLRTGGVTEAFF
NA,TRBV9,NA,TRBJ1-5,TGTGCCAGCAGCGTTTCGGGGGGAAACCAGCCCCAGCATTTT,CASSVSGGNQPQHF
once,TRBV2,NA,TRBJ1-1,TGTGCCAGCAGTGTTTGGAGGAACACTGAAGCTTTCTTT,CASSVWRNTEAFF
NA,TRBV7-3,NA,TRBJ1-1,TGTGCCAGCAGCAGCGGACAGCTTAACACTGAAGCTTTCTTT,CASSSGQLNTEAFF
few,TRBV5-4,TRBD1,TRBJ1-6,TGTGCCAGCAGCTTGGGTATTACGGGACAGGGCACTTCACCCCTCCACTTT,CASSLGITGQGTSPLHF
NA,TRBV9,TRBD1,TRBJ1-4,TGTGCCAGCAGCGTATCCACAGGGGGCCGCACTAATGAAAAACTGTTTTTT,CASSVSTGGRTNEKLFF
NA,TRBV7-6,NA,TRBJ2-2,TGTGCCAGCAGGTCGGGACAGAACACCGGGGAGCTGTTTTTT,CASRSGQNTGELFF
few,TRBV4-1,TRBD2,TRBJ2-1,TGCGCCAGCAGCCAAGTTGACCTGGGACTAGCGCTTTACAATGAGCAGTTCTTC,CASSQVDLGLALYNEQFF